A selection of T cell receptor beta chains follows, all from one sample in a study of CD8+ T cells in alopecia areata. The repertoire was sequenced with immunoSEQ multiplex PCR; TCRdb's copy has only in-frame clones and lacks some. Of fewer than 250,000 clones in the sample, over 55% were seen once. Here the sequenced sample was CD4+ T cells sorted from blood, taken at week 24, from a patient treated with tofacitinib. All receptors derive from a human donor with alopecia areata. Both conserved end residues are part of each CDR3. The order of the fields is D gene, J gene, V gene, clone size, CDR3 DNA, CDR3 protein. A D gene is named only where the DNA matches it firmly. Clone sizes are given selectively: once, few, many, or a class where the clone is expanded.

. | TRBJ2-7 | TRBV11-3 | . | TGTGCCAGCAGCTTTGGGGACACTCCCTACGAGCAGTACTTC | CASSFGDTPYEQYF
. | TRBJ1-2 | TRBV19 | few | TGTGCCAGTCATCGGGACGCCGTCGTGGCCCAGGCGCATGGCTACACCTTC | CASHRDAVVAQAHGYTF
TRBD2 | TRBJ2-3 | TRBV9 | . | TGTGCCAGCAGCGTAGAGGCTAGCGGGGGGTACACAGATACGCAGTATTTT | CASSVEASGGYTDTQYF
. | TRBJ2-1 | TRBV5-4 | . | TGTGCCAGCAGCTCAAGACGGGGGAGCTACAATGAGCAGTTCTTC | CASSSRRGSYNEQFF
. | TRBJ1-1 | TRBV29-1 | . | TGCAGCGTTCCCACAGGGAAAGGCACTGAAGCTTTCTTT | CSVPTGKGTEAFF
. | TRBJ1-2 | TRBV7-9 | . | TGTGCCAGCAGCTTTCTGGGACACGCCTATGGCTACACCTTC | CASSFLGHAYGYTF
TRBD1 | TRBJ1-1 | TRBV30 | . | TGTGCCTGGAGTGGACAGGGATTGAACACTGAAGCTTTCTTT | CAWSGQGLNTEAFF
. | TRBJ1-4 | TRBV6-1 | . | TGTGCCAGCAGTGAAGGGGTAAAACTGTTTTTT | CASSEGVKLFF
. | TRBJ2-2 | TRBV7-3 | . | TGTGCCAGCAGCTCTTATCCCGGGGAGCTGTTTTTT | CASSSYPGELFF
. | TRBJ1-2 | TRBV29-1 | . | TGCAGCTCTCGGGACATCACTAACTATGGCTACACCTTC | CSSRDITNYGYTF
. | TRBJ1-1 | TRBV29-1 | . | TGCAGCGTTGAGCAGGGCACGAACACTGAAGCTTTCTTT | CSVEQGTNTEAFF
. | TRBJ2-3 | TRBV5-5 | . | TGTGCCAGCAGCGCGTTAGGAGATACGCAGTATTTT | CASSALGDTQYF
. | TRBJ1-1 | TRBV7-2 | . | TGTGCCAGCAGCCCTAGGTTGAACACTGAAGCTTTCTTT | CASSPRLNTEAFF
. | TRBJ2-7 | TRBV7-2 | few | TGTGCCAGCAGCACACGGGCCGCGGGGGAGCAGTACTTC | CASSTRAAGEQYF
. | TRBJ1-6 | TRBV29-1 | . | TGCAGCGTTGCGGGTGGTCCCAATTCACCCCTCCACTTT | CSVAGGPNSPLHF
. | TRBJ1-4 | TRBV30 | . | TGTGCCTGGAGCCTTGATGAAAAACTGTTTTTT | CAWSLDEKLFF
TRBD1 | TRBJ2-2 | TRBV5-1 | few | TGCGCCAGCAGCTTGGCTGGACAGGCTAACACCGGGGAGCTGTTTTTT | CASSLAGQANTGELFF
. | TRBJ1-2 | TRBV2 | . | TGTGCCAGCAGCAGCTCGACAGGAAACTATGGCTACACCTTC | CASSSSTGNYGYTF
. | TRBJ1-2 | TRBV6-1 | . | TGTGCCAGCAGTGAAGAGAGTAGGTCATACTATGGCTACACCTTC | CASSEESRSYYGYTF
. | TRBJ2-1 | TRBV20-1 | few | TGCAGTGCTAGAATGCAGGGATGGGTCTTC | CSARMQGWVF
TRBD1 | TRBJ1-1 | TRBV7-8 | . | TGTGCCAGCAGCTTAGGGGACAGGGGAAACACTGAAGCTTTCTTT | CASSLGDRGNTEAFF
. | TRBJ1-2 | TRBV29-1 | . | TGCAGCGTTAGAAGGCCAGAATATGGCTACACCTTC | CSVRRPEYGYTF
TRBD2 | TRBJ2-3 | TRBV9 | . | TGTGCCAGCAGCGTAGATCCACGGGGCGGGGGAGATACGCAGTATTTT | CASSVDPRGGGDTQYF
TRBD2 | TRBJ2-2 | TRBV25-1 | . | TGTGCCAGCAGTGAACCGCGGGGGGGATACACCGGGGAGCTGTTTTTT | CASSEPRGGYTGELFF
. | TRBJ2-3 | TRBV10-3 | . | TGTGCCATCAGATATGGGGGGTCTGACACAGATACGCAGTATTTT | CAIRYGGSDTDTQYF
TRBD2 | TRBJ2-7 | TRBV27 | . | TGTGCCAGCAGCGAACTAGCGGACGACCCCTACGAGCAGTACTTC | CASSELADDPYEQYF
. | TRBJ1-1 | TRBV29-1 | . | TGCAGCGTTGCCATCAGGGTGAGGGAGGGCACTGAAGCTTTCTTT | CSVAIRVREGTEAFF
TRBD1 | TRBJ2-3 | TRBV29-1 | few | TGCAGCGTTGAAATAGTGGTCGGGACAGGGGGCACAGATACGCAGTATTTT | CSVEIVVGTGGTDTQYF
TRBD1 | TRBJ2-1 | TRBV27 | . | TGTGCCAGCTCCCGCTCCGAGGACAGGGTCTACAATGAGCAGTTCTTC | CASSRSEDRVYNEQFF
TRBD1 | TRBJ2-1 | TRBV5-4 | . | TGTGCCAGCAGTTTAAGACAGGGCGGGTACAATGAGCAGTTCTTC | CASSLRQGGYNEQFF
. | TRBJ1-1 | TRBV7-2 | . | TGTGCCAGCAGCTTAGTTGGGAGCACTGAAGCTTTCTTT | CASSLVGSTEAFF
TRBD2 | TRBJ2-3 | TRBV7-9 | . | TGTGCCAGCAGCTTAGGAGCGGGGCGCACAGATACGCAGTATTTT | CASSLGAGRTDTQYF
TRBD1 | TRBJ1-1 | TRBV9 | few | TGTGCCAGCAGCCCGGGACAGGGCGACACTGAAGCTTTCTTT | CASSPGQGDTEAFF
TRBD1 | TRBJ1-2 | TRBV9 | . | TGTGCCAGCAGCCAAACACAGGGGGCGGAGAATGGCTACACCTTC | CASSQTQGAENGYTF
TRBD2 | TRBJ2-1 | TRBV5-6 | . | TGTGCCAGCAGCTTGGGACGACTAGCGGGGGGACCTAGCCATGAGCAGTTCTTC | CASSLGRLAGGPSHEQFF
. | TRBJ2-1 | TRBV5-5 | few | TGTGCCAGCAGCCCGTCTGGGGGTCGGAATGAGCAGTTCTTC | CASSPSGGRNEQFF
. | TRBJ1-1 | TRBV11-2 | . | TGTGCCAGCAGCTTAGATCAGGGAAGTACTGAAGCTTTCTTT | CASSLDQGSTEAFF
. | TRBJ1-6 | TRBV9 | . | TGTGCCAGCAGCGTTAGTAGAACGGAGAATTCACCCCTCCACTTT | CASSVSRTENSPLHF
. | TRBJ1-5 | TRBV5-5 | few | TGTGCCAGCAGCTTATTGGGCGGGGACAGCAATCAGCCCCAGCATTTT | CASSLLGGDSNQPQHF
TRBD2 | TRBJ2-7 | TRBV5-1 | . | TGCGCCAGCCAGGGGACTAGCGGGAGTGAGCAGTACTTC | CASQGTSGSEQYF
. | TRBJ2-6 | TRBV5-1 | . | TGCGCCAGCGGAACTGGGGCCAACGTCCTGACTTTC | CASGTGANVLTF
. | TRBJ2-1 | TRBV6-5 | few | TGTGCCAGCAGTTACTTGCCGGAGGGTCCGGGGGAGCAGTTCTTC | CASSYLPEGPGEQFF
. | TRBJ2-4 | TRBV5-1 | . | TGCGCCAGCAGCTTGGACGGGGAAGGCATTCAGTACTTC | CASSLDGEGIQYF
. | TRBJ1-1 | TRBV10-3 | . | TGTGCCATCAGCGTGGCGCGCACTGAAGCTTTCTTT | CAISVARTEAFF
. | TRBJ2-5 | TRBV15 | . | TGTGCCACCAGCAGATATCCCCAGGGGTCGGAGACCCAGTACTTC | CATSRYPQGSETQYF
TRBD1 | TRBJ2-7 | TRBV5-1 | . | TGCGCCAGCAGCTTGGGACAGGGGATACTCTACGAGCAGTACTTC | CASSLGQGILYEQYF
. | TRBJ1-5 | TRBV6-5 | . | TGTGCCAGCAGCCCGACAGGACCTAATCAGCCCCAGCATTTT | CASSPTGPNQPQHF
. | TRBJ2-3 | TRBV6-6 | . | TGTGCCAGCAGTTACATCGCAGATACGCAGTATTTT | CASSYIADTQYF
TRBD2 | TRBJ2-1 | TRBV18 | few | TGTGCCAGCTCCCCGATGAGTCCTAGCGGGGGACGCAATGAGCAGTTCTTC | CASSPMSPSGGRNEQFF
TRBD1 | TRBJ1-1 | TRBV7-9 | . | TGTGCCAGCAGCTTGGGACAGGGGATGAACACTGAAGCTTTCTTT | CASSLGQGMNTEAFF
TRBD1 | TRBJ1-1 | TRBV6-6 | few | TGTGCCAGCAGTTACCAGACAGGGACTGAAGCTTTCTTT | CASSYQTGTEAFF
TRBD1 | TRBJ2-7 | TRBV5-1 | . | TGCGCCAGCAGCCCGGGACAGGCCCCTTCCTACGAGCAGTACTTC | CASSPGQAPSYEQYF
. | TRBJ1-6 | TRBV25-1 | . | TGTGCCAGCAGTGGTGGGGTTGTCAATTCACCCCTCCACTTT | CASSGGVVNSPLHF
. | TRBJ1-2 | TRBV29-1 | . | TGCAGCGTATCTCAGGGGATGATGCGGGGCTACACCTTC | CSVSQGMMRGYTF
. | TRBJ1-4 | TRBV10-2 | . | TGCGCCAGCAGAAGAACAGCCGCAACTAATGAAAAACTGTTTTTT | CASRRTAATNEKLFF